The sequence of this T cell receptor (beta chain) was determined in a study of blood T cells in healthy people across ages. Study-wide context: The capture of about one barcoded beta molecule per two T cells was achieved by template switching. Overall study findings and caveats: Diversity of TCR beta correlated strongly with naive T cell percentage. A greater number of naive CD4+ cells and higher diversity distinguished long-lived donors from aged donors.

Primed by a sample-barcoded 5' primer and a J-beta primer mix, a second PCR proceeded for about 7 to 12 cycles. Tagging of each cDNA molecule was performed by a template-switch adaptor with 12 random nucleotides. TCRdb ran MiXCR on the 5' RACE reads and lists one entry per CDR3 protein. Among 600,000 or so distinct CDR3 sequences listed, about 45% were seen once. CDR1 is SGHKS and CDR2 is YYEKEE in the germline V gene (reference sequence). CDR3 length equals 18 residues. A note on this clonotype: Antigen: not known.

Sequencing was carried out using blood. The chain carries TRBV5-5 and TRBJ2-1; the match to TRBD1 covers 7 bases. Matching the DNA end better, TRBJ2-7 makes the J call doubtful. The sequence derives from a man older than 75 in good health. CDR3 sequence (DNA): TGTGCCAGCAGCCGCACCTTAGGGGGCAGGGGCGATTACAATGAGCAGTACTTC. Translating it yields CASSRTLGGRGDYNEQYF.